This T cell receptor beta chain was captured by sequencing in a study of regulatory T cells in long-lasting Graves disease. This clonotype showed up many times. Time point specified: newly diagnosed GD, antithyroid drugs for less than 3 months. The TCR library was prepared using RNA isolated from PBMCs. In building TCR beta libraries, iRepertoire HTBI primers were used together with Arm-PCR of CDR3 regions. Each CDR3 protein gets one entry after TCRdb re-called the multiplex PCR reads with MiXCR. The sample comprises about 430,000 distinct CDR3 sequences, 15% of which are singletons, and about 8.2% rests with the top ten. This same sample was also taken into another study, of T cells in Graves' hyperthyroidism and ophthalmopathy.

This clonotype originated in a woman in her forties with Graves disease. The material was peripheral blood mononuclear cells (PBMCs), obtained at new diagnosis, from a patient treated with antithyroid drugs.

The CDR3 bases are TGTGCCAGCAGTACACACAATGAGCAGTTCTTC. Protein product: CASSTHNEQFF. The V and J genes are TRBV12-3 or TRBV12-4 and TRBJ2-1; D is unresolved. Trimming cost V 5 bases and J 5 bases, with 4 bases left between them. The length of the CDR3 is 11 residues.